Following are 4 T cell receptor beta chains from one sample sequenced in a study of blood T cells in healthy people across ages. Using a J-beta primer mix together with a sample-barcoded 5' primer, a second PCR was run for about 6 to 11 cycles. TCRdb re-called the 5' RACE reads through MiXCR, storing one row per CDR3 protein. The table records about 690,000 distinct CDR3 sequences, around 38% of them present only once. Sequenced sample: blood. The origin of the receptors is a man older than 75 in good health.

This clonotype has just a few counts. The chain combines TRBV28 with TRBJ1-5; D is unresolved. V was pared by 7 bases and J by 4 bases, with 14 bases between. The germline V gene encodes CDR1 MDHEN and CDR2 SYDVKM. This CDR3 is 14 amino acids long. The CDR3 nucleotides are TGTGCCAGCAACTCCGGGAGGGCTAATCAGCCCCAGCATTTT. This encodes CASNSGRANQPQHF. The variable domain in full, completed from reference TRBV28 and TRBJ1-5, reads DVKVTQSSRYLVKRTGEKVFLECVQDMDHENMFWYRQDPGLGLRLIYFSYDVKMKEKGDIPEGYSVSREKKERFSLILESASTNQTSMYLCASNSGRANQPQHFGDGTRLSIL.

The chain combines TRBV6-5 with TRBJ1-1, with D hard to call. The CDR3 is 13 residues long. V was cut by 5 bases and J by 4 bases, with 11 bases left in between. Per germline, CDR1 MNHEY and CDR2 SVGAGI. The CDR3 DNA reads as TGTGCCAGCAGTACCCTGGACGTCACTGAAGCTTTCTTT. Translation: CASSTLDVTEAFF.

This clonotype was seen ten or more times. This chain links TRBV6-2 or TRBV6-3 with TRBJ2-7; D gene unclear. V lost 2 bases and J lost 0, with 8 bases in between. CDR1 is MNHEY, CDR2 SVGEGT, per germline. This CDR3 region has 14 residues. In DNA, the CDR3 is TGTGCCAGCAGTTACGACTTAGACTCCTACGAGCAGTACTTC. It yields the protein CASSYDLDSYEQYF.

Note on this clonotype: This may stem from a read error, because a much larger clone lies one nucleotide away. The chain employs TRBV29-1 and TRBJ2-4, with 7 bases lining up with TRBD2. The J call may be faulty, since TRBJ2-7 better matches the DNA end. Germline V CDR1 and CDR2: SQVTM, ANQGSEA. This CDR3 comprises 14 residues. As DNA, the CDR3 is TGCAGCGTTGTTAAAGGTCGGGGGGCCTACGAGCAGTACTTC. Translation gives CSVVKGRGAYEQYF.